This passage covers 23 T cell receptor beta chains from one sample sequenced in a study of molecular identifiers for immune sequencing clone quantification. One entry per CDR3 protein, called by TCRdb with MiXCR from the PCR reads. Of hundreds of thousands of distinct CDR3 sequences listed, over 25% were seen once; the top ten hold about 0.73%. The material sequenced was naive CD8+ T cells from blood, with Jurkat cell RNA spiked in. Subset described: FACS-sorted CD8+CD4-CCR7+CD45RA+ naive T cells. Source of these receptors: a human donor in good health. Some libraries in this study had Jurkat cell RNA spiked in.

As for this clonotype: Since a much larger clone is just one base distant, this may be a read error. V usage is TRBV9 and J usage is TRBJ1-1; no reliable D call. The CDR3 contains 14 residues. V was trimmed by 2 bases and J by 1 base, leaving 9 bases between them. CDR1 is SGDLS and CDR2 is YYNGEE in the germline V gene. CDR3 DNA sequence: TGTGCCAGCAGCGTGACATGCCAGAACACTGAAGCTTTCTTT. Protein: CASSVTCQNTEAFF.

There are many counts of this clonotype. The chain couples TRBV27 to TRBJ2-7, with TRBD2 matching 11 bases. Trimming cost V 9 bases and J 6 bases; bases outside gene matches: 13. The CDR3 is made up of 15 amino acids. CDR1 is MNHEY, CDR2 SMNVEV, per germline (reference sequence). CDR3 sequence (DNA): TGTGCCAGTACCACAATACTAGCGGGAGTCGGCGAGCAGTACTTC. Translated: CASTTILAGVGEQYF.

In regard to this clonotype: This sequence may be a read error, since a much larger clone differs from it by one base. The V and J genes are TRBV30 and TRBJ1-1, with D unclear. V was cut by 8 bases and J by 7 bases, with 17 bases left in between. From germline, CDR1 is GTSNPN and CDR2 SVGIG (reference sequence). The CDR3 extends over 12 amino acids. The CDR3 region has the DNA TGTGCCAGGACTCCCACCCGTTTTGAAGCTTTCTTT. Encoded protein: CARTPTRFEAFF.

This clonotype showed up many times. V and J are TRBV28 and TRBJ2-3; 8 positions match TRBD2. Germline trimming cut 4 bases from V and 5 bases from J; bases unmatched to any gene: 11. The CDR3 has 16 residues. Germline values: CDR1 MDHEN, CDR2 SYDVKM. The CDR3 here is CASSSLSGGLIDTQYF. As DNA, the CDR3 is TGTGCCAGCAGTTCCTTATCGGGAGGGCTTATAGATACGCAGTATTTT.

This clonotype was found many times. This rearrangement joins TRBV29-1 to TRBJ1-2, with 9 nucleotides matching TRBD1. CDR1 and CDR2 (germline): SQVTM, ANQGSEA. J was trimmed by 4 bases and V by 4 bases; bases with no gene match: 1. The CDR3 totals 12 residues. This chain's CDR3 is CSVVTGGYGYTF. The CDR3 nucleotides are TGCAGCGTTGTGACAGGGGGCTATGGCTACACCTTC.

The gene calls are TRBV4-1 and TRBJ1-2; 9 bases are shared with TRBD1. With 2 bases clipped from V and 4 bases from J, the junction kept 11 bases outside the gene matches. Germline loops: CDR1 MGHRA, CDR2 YSYEKL. CDR3 size: 17 residues. CDR3 bases: TGCGCCAGCAGCCAAAGCTCCGGGACAGGGAGCCTCTATGGCTACACCTTC. Translated, it gives CASSQSSGTGSLYGYTF.

In DNA, the CDR3 is TGTGCCAGTAGTATAGGATCGTACAGGGGGCTGGAGACCCAGTACTTC. Translating it yields CASSIGSYRGLETQYF. This chain links TRBV19 with TRBJ2-5, with 9 bases matching TRBD1. CDR1 is LNHDA and CDR2 is SQIVND in the germline V gene (reference sequence). Germline trimming cut 1 base from V and 5 bases from J; bases unmatched to any gene: 8. The CDR3 totals 16 residues.

V gene TRBV6-5 combines with J gene TRBJ2-2; 11 nucleotides match TRBD2. CDR1 MNHEY and CDR2 SVGAGI come from the germline V gene. After removal of 5 bases from V and 4 bases from J, the junction contained 12 bases not matched to a gene. The CDR3 extends over 18 amino acids. CDR3 sequence (DNA): TGTGCCAGCAGTCTCGGGGTAGCGGGAGGGGGGACCACCGGGGAGCTGTTTTTT. Translating gives CASSLGVAGGGTTGELFF.

A word on this clonotype: A much larger clone differs by one base, so this may be a read error. The CDR3, as DNA: TGTGCCAGCAGTTACGTCGGTAATAGCGAACTCTCCTACGAGCAGTACTTC. It specifies CASSYVGNSELSYEQYF. The chain couples TRBV6-2 or TRBV6-3 to TRBJ2-7; possible D gene TRBD2, 5 bases. The CDR3 totals 17 residues. The V gene's germline CDR1 is MNHEY and CDR2 SVGEGT. The V end lost 2 bases, the J end lost 0 bases, and 17 bases lay between the germline ends.

For this clonotype: This clone may be a read error of a much larger clone one base away. The rearrangement joins TRBV9 to TRBJ1-4, with 7 bases aligning to TRBD1. The CDR3 totals 17 residues. Germline values: CDR1 SGDLS, CDR2 YYNGEE. V dropped 3 bases and J dropped 5; count of bases not matched to a gene: 13. DNA of the CDR3: TGTGCCAGCAGCGGGGGACAGCCTAGCTACCGAAATGAAAAACTGTTTTTT. Translating gives CASSGGQPSYRNEKLFF.

The chain recombines TRBV6-2 or TRBV6-3 with TRBJ2-1, with D possibly TRBD1 on 6 matching bases. The V and J ends lost 2 bases and 7 bases respectively, with 12 bases between them. In germline, CDR1 is MNHEY, CDR2 SVGEGT. CDR3 size: 14 residues. The CDR3 loop reads CASSYAGVGNEQFF. The CDR3 DNA reads TGTGCCAGCAGTTACGCAGGGGTAGGGAATGAGCAGTTCTTC.

Of note for this clonotype: At one end, the junction sequence differs from germline, possibly due to a read error. The J gene is TRBJ2-2, the V gene TRBV10-3; 7 nucleotides agree with TRBD2. CDR3 size: 17 residues. Germline V lookup: CDR1 ENHRY, CDR2 SYGVKD. The CDR3 DNA sequence: TGTACCATCAGTGAGTCTGCGGCTAGCGGGAACACCGGGGAGCTGTTTTTT. It encodes CTISESAASGNTGELFF.

This clonotype turned up a few times. The rearrangement links TRBV4-3 to TRBJ1-6; D is uncertain. Germline V lookup: CDR1 LGHNA, CDR2 YSLEER. Trimming shortened V by 0 bases and J by 6 bases, and 12 bases separated the two germline ends. CDR3 length: 16 amino acids. This chain's CDR3 is CASSQDGKGSNSPLHF. The DNA of the CDR3 is TGCGCCAGCAGCCAAGATGGAAAAGGGAGTAATTCACCCCTCCACTTT.

Many counts were recorded for this clonotype. The chain uses TRBV9 and TRBJ2-2, with 7 positions matching TRBD2. The CDR3 is 16 residues long. The V gene's germline CDR1 is SGDLS and CDR2 YYNGEE. The V segment lost 4 bases and the J segment 6 bases; nucleotides outside the gene matches: 12. The CDR3 loop is CASSPRTRALPGELFF. The CDR3 DNA reads TGTGCCAGCAGCCCTAGGACTAGGGCCCTCCCCGGGGAGCTGTTTTTT.

This clonotype showed up just a few times. The CDR3 sequence: CASSLGQRTFF. In nucleotides, the CDR3 is TGTGCCAGCAGCTTAGGCCAGAGGACTTTCTTT. The chain carries TRBV5-6 and TRBJ1-1; D is uncertain. The CDR3 totals 11 residues. Germline V gene data show CDR1 as SGHDT and CDR2 as YYEEEE. V was trimmed by 2 bases and J by 12 bases, leaving 11 bases between them.

This clonotype was counted many times. The CDR3 is CASSLASGNTDTQYF. The CDR3 coding sequence is TGTGCCAGCAGCCTAGCCAGCGGAAACACAGATACGCAGTATTTT. This sequence joins TRBV9 and TRBJ2-3; D possibly corresponds to TRBD2 (5 bases). Trimming took 4 bases from V and 2 from J, leaving 14 bases between them. The CDR3 spans 15 residues. Germline V CDR1 and CDR2: SGDLS, YYNGEE.

The chain couples TRBV13 to TRBJ2-7; TRBD1 agrees at 9 bases. Losses at the gene ends were 5 bases for V and 5 bases for J; bases not matched to a gene: 7. Germline V gives CDR1 PRHDT, CDR2 FYEKMQ (reference sequence). This CDR3 spans 14 amino acids. CDR3: CASSPRDRDHEQYF. In nucleotides, the CDR3 is TGTGCCAGCAGCCCCCGGGACAGGGACCACGAGCAGTACTTC. The full variable domain, completed using reference TRBV13 and TRBJ2-7, is AAGVIQSPRHLIKEKRETATLKCYPIPRHDTVYWYQQGPGQDPQFLISFYEKMQSDKGSIPDRFSAQQFSDYHSELNMSSLELGDSALYFCASSPRDRDHEQYFGPGTRLTVT.

This clonotype was picked up many times. V is TRBV28 and J is TRBJ1-5; D perhaps matches TRBD1 (6 bases). There are 12 residues in the CDR3. The V gene's germline CDR1 is MDHEN and CDR2 SYDVKM. Trimming left V 11 bases short and J 1 base short, with 9 bases between. The CDR3 coding sequence is TGTGCCGGCGGACAGAGCAATCAGCCCCAGCATTTT. Its protein is CAGGQSNQPQHF.

Worth noting for this clonotype: This could be a read error, since a much larger clone is one nucleotide away. The chain links TRBV24-1 to TRBJ2-3, with 13 bases fitting TRBD2. The CDR3 is 19 amino acids. Germline CDR1 and CDR2: KGHDR and SFDVKD. V shed 3 bases, J shed 4 bases, and the junction held 12 bases outside the gene matches. The CDR3 protein is CATSDPRTSGRVGADTQYF. CDR3 nucleotides: TGTGCCACCAGTGATCCGCGGACTAGCGGGAGAGTGGGCGCAGATACGCAGTATTTT.

This clonotype was recorded at least ten times. J is TRBJ2-5 and V is TRBV13; D not certain. The CDR3 is 13 amino acids. Germline-derived CDR1 and CDR2 are PRHDT and FYEKMQ (reference sequence). V lost 5 bases and J 2 bases, leaving 9 bases between the germline ends. The CDR3, as DNA: TGTGCCAGCAGCGTGGACGGGCAAGAGACCCAGTACTTC. Residues: CASSVDGQETQYF.

In this sample, this clonotype turned up a few times. V gene TRBV13 combines with J gene TRBJ2-7; TRBD2 agrees at 13 bases. The V gene end was trimmed by 5 bases and the J gene end by 2 bases; junction bases not matched to a gene: 6. Germline V gene lookup returns CDR1 PRHDT and CDR2 FYEKMQ (reference sequence). CDR3 length: 16 amino acids. CDR3 coding DNA: TGTGCCAGCAGCCCCACAGGGACTAGCGGGGCCTACGAGCAGTACTTC. This encodes CASSPTGTSGAYEQYF.

This clonotype was detected a few times. The chain joins TRBV20-1 to TRBJ2-5, with D possibly matching TRBD1 (5 bases). This CDR3 region has 13 residues. Germline V gene data show CDR1 as DFQATT and CDR2 as SNEGSKA (reference sequence). V lost 5 bases, J lost 2 bases, and 12 bases lay in between. For the CDR3, the DNA is TGCAGTGCTGGGCGACAGAATCAAGAGACCCAGTACTTC. Its translation: CSAGRQNQETQYF.

This clonotype was counted only a few times. The chain employs TRBV2 and TRBJ1-3; TRBD1 matches 10 bases. CDR1 SNHLY and CDR2 FYNNEI come from the germline V gene. The CDR3 runs 15 residues. J gave up 3 bases and V 10 bases, and 9 bases lay outside the gene matches. CDR3 protein: CATTLDRGNGNTIYF. CDR3 nucleotides: TGTGCCACCACTCTGGACAGGGGGAATGGAAACACCATATATTTT.